This TCR beta chain was profiled in a study of blood T cell repertoires in COVID-19. The cohort comprised adults aged about 18 to 100 years residing in 24 US areas. The CDR3 is 14 residues long. In germline, CDR1 is MDHEN, CDR2 SYDVKM. Unmatched junction bases numbered 11, after V lost 7 bases and J lost 5 bases. In the original analysis: From reference gene primer amplification, estimates of nucleated cell counts were derived. Profiled with immunoSEQ multiplex PCR; TCRdb holds only in-frame clones, not every one. V, J and clone size were drawn from that table, and D and trimming were deduced from the DNA. The table lists about 440,000 clones, 70% to 90% of them singletons, with roughly 2% in the top ten.

This clonotype was sampled from a woman between 18 and 29 years old with acute COVID-19. V gene TRBV28 combines with J gene TRBJ2-7, with TRBD2 identical over 7 bases. The sequencing sample was made of PBMCs or T cells enriched from blood (not recorded which). The CDR3, as DNA: TGTGCCAGCACCTGGGGTAGCGGGCTCAACGAGCAGTACTTC. Protein product: CASTWGSGLNEQYF.